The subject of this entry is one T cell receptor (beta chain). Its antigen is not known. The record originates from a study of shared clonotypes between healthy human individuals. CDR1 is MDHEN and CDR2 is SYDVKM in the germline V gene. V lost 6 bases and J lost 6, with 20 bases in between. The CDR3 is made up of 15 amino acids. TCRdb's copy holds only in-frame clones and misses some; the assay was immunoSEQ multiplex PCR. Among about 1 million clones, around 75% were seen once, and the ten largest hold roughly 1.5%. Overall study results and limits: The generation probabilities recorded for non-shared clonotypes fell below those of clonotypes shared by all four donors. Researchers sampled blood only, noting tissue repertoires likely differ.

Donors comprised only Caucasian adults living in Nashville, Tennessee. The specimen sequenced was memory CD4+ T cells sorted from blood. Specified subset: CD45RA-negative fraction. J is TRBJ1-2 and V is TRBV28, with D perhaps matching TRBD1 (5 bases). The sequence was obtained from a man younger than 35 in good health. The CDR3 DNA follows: TGTGCCAGCAGGACTTCCCGGAGGGGAATGAATGGCTACACCTTC. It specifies CASRTSRRGMNGYTF.